The 16 T cell receptor beta chains presented below share a single source sample, sequenced in a study of tumour-infiltrating T cells in Burkitt lymphoma. Sequencing was performed with immunoSEQ multiplex PCR; in TCRdb, only in-frame clones are kept and a portion is missing. The sample records about 1,300 clones, less than 15% being singletons. The material sequenced was tumor tissue. The origin of the receptors is a human donor with Burkitt lymphoma.

This chain uses TRBV4-1 with TRBJ2-2; D unclear. This CDR3 has 13 residues. V was clipped by 4 bases and J by 3 bases, with 6 bases between them. CDR1 MGHRA and CDR2 YSYEKL come from the germline V gene. The CDR3 region is CASSPTDTGELFF. CDR3 in DNA: TGCGCCAGCAGCCCAACAGACACCGGGGAGCTGTTTTTT.

The table lists this clone with a few counts. The V gene is TRBV18, the J gene TRBJ2-7; 9 positions agree with TRBD2. CDR1 and CDR2 (germline): KGHSH, LQKENI. This CDR3 spans 15 amino acids. Trimming cost V 2 bases and J 2 bases; bases outside gene matches: 4. The chain's CDR3 is CASSPSSGAAYEQYF. Here the CDR3 DNA reads TGTGCCAGCTCACCATCTAGCGGGGCAGCCTACGAGCAGTACTTC. Full variable domain (outside the CDR3, taken from reference TRBV18 and TRBJ2-7): NAGVMQNPRHLVRRRGQEARLRCSPMKGHSHVYWYRQLPEEGLKFMVYLQKENIIDESGMPKERFSAEFPKEGPSILRIQQVVRGDSAAYFCASSPSSGAAYEQYFGPGTRLTVT.

The rearrangement joins TRBV9 to TRBJ1-6, with 7 bases matching TRBD1. Losses at the gene ends were 5 bases for V and 8 bases for J; bases not matched to a gene: 10. The length of the CDR3 is 15 residues. Germline V lookup: CDR1 SGDLS, CDR2 YYNGEE. Here the CDR3 reads CASSQGGVPYSPLHF. Written as DNA, the CDR3 is TGTGCCAGCAGTCAGGGGGGGGTTCCCTATTCACCCCTCCACTTT.

A few counts support this clone. It may be a read error: a sequence one base away is much more abundant. The rearrangement uses TRBV10-1 and TRBJ2-7; 7 nucleotides agree with TRBD1. The CDR3 runs 14 residues. CDR1 is WNHNN and CDR2 is SYGVQD in the germline V gene (reference sequence). This CDR3 is CVSSQDRDSYEQYF. CDR3 nucleotides: TGCGTCAGCAGTCAAGACAGGGATTCCTACGAGCAGTACTTC.

The sample holds a few counts of this clone. This chain links TRBV29-1 with TRBJ2-7, with D possibly being TRBD1 (5 bases). Germline-derived CDR1 and CDR2 are SQVTM and ANQGSEA. This CDR3 has 10 amino acids. Between the trimmed V and J ends, which lost 6 bases and 5 bases, there was a span of 8 bases. CDR3 in amino acids: CSVAGNEQYF. CDR3 nucleotide sequence: TGCAGCGTCGCAGGGAACGAGCAGTACTTC.

A few counts support this clone. This chain connects TRBV27 to TRBJ1-5; a possible D gene is TRBD1 (5 bases). The V end was cut by 5 bases, the J end by 2 bases, with 13 bases between. The CDR3 extends over 15 amino acids. Germline CDR1 and CDR2: MNHEY and SMNVEV (reference sequence). In DNA form, the CDR3 reads TGTGCCAGCAGTCCGAGGGGCCGGGGCAATCAGCCCCAGCATTTT. Translating gives CASSPRGRGNQPQHF.

This clone has just a few counts. V and J are TRBV27 and TRBJ2-3; no firm D call. Trimming removed 6 bases from V and 2 bases from J, with 9 bases in between. The CDR3 covers 13 residues. Germline V CDR1 and CDR2: MNHEY, SMNVEV (reference sequence). The CDR3 sequence: CASSRTFTDTQYF. In DNA form, the CDR3 reads TGTGCCAGCAGCCGAACCTTCACAGATACGCAGTATTTT.

The chain recombines TRBV13 with TRBJ1-1; D not certain. CDR1 is PRHDT, CDR2 FYEKMQ, per germline (reference sequence). The CDR3 runs to 13 residues. The germline V and J ends were trimmed by 2 bases and 5 bases, with 9 bases remaining between them. In DNA form, the CDR3 reads TGTGCCAGCAGCTTACAGGCGGGAACTGAAGCTTTCTTT. Its protein product is CASSLQAGTEAFF.

The chain combines TRBV27 with TRBJ2-1; 11 nucleotides align to TRBD2. The J segment lost 7 bases and the V segment lost 2 bases, leaving 10 bases of the junction unmatched. The germline V gene encodes CDR1 MNHEY and CDR2 SMNVEV (reference sequence). This CDR3 has 17 amino acids. This CDR3 is CASSLGSGRALGNEQFF. The CDR3, as DNA: TGTGCCAGCAGTTTAGGTAGCGGGAGGGCCCTCGGAAATGAGCAGTTCTTC.

This clone was detected only a few times. This chain connects TRBV27 to TRBJ1-1; D is undetermined. This CDR3 contains 12 residues. V shed 3 bases and J shed 1 base, with 3 bases lying between them. Germline CDR1 MNHEY, CDR2 SMNVEV (reference sequence). CDR3 region: CASSLGNTEAFF. The CDR3 DNA follows: TGTGCCAGCAGTTTGGGGAACACTGAAGCTTTCTTT.

Remarks on this clone: Other DNA sequences in the same sample also yield this CDR3. V is TRBV6-6 and J is TRBJ2-3; D is unresolved. This CDR3 has 15 amino acids. The germline CDR1 and CDR2 sequences are MNHNY and SVGAGI (reference sequence). The V and J ends lost 0 bases and 3 bases respectively, with 10 bases between them. The CDR3 loop reads CASSYSGASTDTQYF. The CDR3 coding sequence is TGTGCCAGCAGTTACTCAGGAGCCAGTACAGATACGCAGTATTTT.

This clone has a handful of counts. This chain joins TRBV19 and TRBJ2-5, with TRBD1 matching 7 bases. Germline values: CDR1 LNHDA, CDR2 SQIVND (reference sequence). The length of the CDR3 is 14 residues. The V segment lost 4 bases and the J segment 2 bases; nucleotides outside the gene matches: 4. The CDR3 loop reads CASSRQGVQETQYF. The DNA for the CDR3 is TGTGCCAGTAGTAGACAGGGCGTACAAGAGACCCAGTACTTC.

The V and J genes are TRBV25-1 and TRBJ1-5; D unresolved. This CDR3 spans 14 amino acids. The V end lost 3 bases, the J end lost 2 bases, and 8 bases lay between the germline ends. Germline assignment: CDR1 MGHDK and CDR2 SYGVNS. CDR3 DNA: TGTGCCAGCAGTGATGCAAGGGGCAATCAGCCCCAGCATTTT. The encoded protein is CASSDARGNQPQHF.

This clone was counted between two and nine times. The chain's CDR3 is CASSLLVNYGYTF. In DNA form, the CDR3 reads TGTGCCAGCAGCCTCCTGGTGAACTATGGCTACACCTTC. The V call is TRBV7-2, the J call TRBJ1-2; D uncertain. CDR1 is SGHTA, CDR2 FQGNSA, per germline. V lost 5 bases and J lost 2, with 9 bases in between. The CDR3 spans 13 residues.

The table lists this clone with a few counts. This chain joins TRBV19 and TRBJ2-1; 13 nucleotides line up with TRBD2. This CDR3 has 15 residues. Losses at the gene ends were 6 bases for V and 8 bases for J; bases not matched to a gene: 7. The germline gives CDR1 LNHDA, CDR2 SQIVND (reference sequence). Here the CDR3 DNA reads TGTGCCAGTAGCAGGACTAGCGGGAGTTACGATGAGCAGTTCTTC. This translates into CASSRTSGSYDEQFF.

The chain couples TRBV4-3 to TRBJ2-7; maybe TRBD2 (6 bases). The CDR3 has 16 amino acids. The V end was cut by 1 base, the J end by 3 bases, with 16 bases between. The germline CDR1 and CDR2 sequences are LGHNA and YSLEER. As DNA, the CDR3 is TGCGCCAGCAGCCAAGGGCGGGGCTCCCCTTTCTACGAGCAGTACTTC. As protein: CASSQGRGSPFYEQYF.